This TCR beta chain was documented in a study of blood T cell repertoires in COVID-19. As handled by the study authors: Using reference gene primer amplification, nucleated cell counts were estimated. TCRdb's table, derived via immunoSEQ multiplex PCR, lists solely in-frame clones and lacks some. The D gene and trimming were derived from the DNA, and the V and J assignments and clone size from that table. Of 130,000 or so clones detected, roughly three quarters appear once; the ten largest clones hold approximately 8%. This receptor was identified in a human donor in a cohort sampled during active COVID-19. Sequencing input: peripheral blood.

CDR3 sequence reads: CASRYGQGIGSNEKLFF. The CDR3 DNA sequence: TGTGCCAGCAGATATGGACAGGGAATTGGGTCGAATGAAAAACTGTTTTTT. This rearrangement joins TRBV2 to TRBJ1-4, with TRBD1 matching over 8 bases. Per the germline V gene, CDR1 is SNHLY and CDR2 is FYNNEI. Trimming at V came to 6 bases and at J to 5 bases, leaving 14 bases not matched to a gene. This CDR3 comprises 17 residues.